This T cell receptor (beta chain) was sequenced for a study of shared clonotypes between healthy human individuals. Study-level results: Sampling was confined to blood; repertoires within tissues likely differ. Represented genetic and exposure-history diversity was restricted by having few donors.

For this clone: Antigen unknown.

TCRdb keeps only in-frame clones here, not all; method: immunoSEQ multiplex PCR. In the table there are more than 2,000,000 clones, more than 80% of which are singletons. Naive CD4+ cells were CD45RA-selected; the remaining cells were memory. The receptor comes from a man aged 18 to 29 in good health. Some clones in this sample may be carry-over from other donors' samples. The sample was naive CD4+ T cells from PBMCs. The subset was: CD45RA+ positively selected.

CDR3 DNA sequence: TGTGCCAGCGCAACGCTGGGACAGGAACTGTTTTTT. Protein: CASATLGQELFF. The rearrangement joins TRBV28 to TRBJ1-4; 8 bases match TRBD1. Germline lookup yields CDR1 MDHEN and CDR2 SYDVKM. Trimming removed 8 bases from V and 12 bases from J; junction bases left unmatched: 8. This CDR3 has 12 residues.